The next 7 T cell receptor beta chains were all read from a single sample in a study of cytomegalovirus exposure and HLA in healthy donors (dated by TCRdb to about 2017). The method was the immunoSEQ multiplex PCR assay. A mixture of 60 forward primers for TCR Vbeta segments and 13 reverse primers for TCR Jbeta segments was used in the multiplex PCR. This is the immuneACCESS table as TCRdb keeps it, with only in-frame sequences that have V and J called. A part of the clones is gone; compared with another copy, unresolved V genes explain less than half, and the rest is unexplained. The sample yields some 70,000 clones; more than 75% were counted once. 2.5% to 3.5% of the sample is in the top ten clones. Sequenced input: PBMCs. The receptors come from a man aged 18 to 29 in good health and CMV-seronegative.

This rearrangement joins TRBV6-6 to TRBJ1-6; TRBD1 agrees at 7 bases. This CDR3 contains 15 residues. CDR1 and CDR2 (germline): MNHNY, SVGAGI (reference sequence). The V and J ends lost 7 bases and 9 bases, in that order; junction bases with no gene match: 12. In DNA form, the CDR3 reads TGTGCCAGCACCATCGACAGGGTCGGGGGTTCACCCCTCCACTTT. Translating gives CASTIDRVGGSPLHF.

This chain links TRBV2 with TRBJ1-1; D may be TRBD1 (6 bases). The CDR3 spans 18 residues. Germline values: CDR1 SNHLY, CDR2 FYNNEI. V lost 5 bases and J lost 0, with 22 bases in between. CDR3 nucleotide sequence: TGTGCCAGCAGTTCTAAGCGGGGGGCAGCCGCTTTGAACACTGAAGCTTTCTTT. Protein sequence: CASSSKRGAAALNTEAFF.

The chain recombines TRBV7-2 with TRBJ2-1, with D possibly being TRBD2 (5 bases). V was clipped by 5 bases and J by 4 bases, with 12 bases between them. The CDR3 has 14 residues. Germline V gene lookup returns CDR1 SGHTA and CDR2 FQGNSA. The CDR3 coding sequence is TGTGCCAGCAGCACACTAGTGGGGTACAATGAGCAGTTCTTC. Translated: CASSTLVGYNEQFF.

The gene calls are TRBV6-1 and TRBJ1-5; no clear D gene. Trimming removed 0 bases at V and 1 base at J, with 7 bases between. The germline gives CDR1 MNHNS, CDR2 SASEGT. This CDR3 spans 15 amino acids. CDR3 in amino acids: CASSEADTSNQPQHF. The DNA of the CDR3 is TGTGCCAGCAGTGAAGCTGACACCAGCAATCAGCCCCAGCATTTT.

The gene calls are TRBV7-2 and TRBJ1-6; 8 bases are a match to TRBD1. The germline V gene has CDR1 SGHTA and CDR2 FQGNSA. The CDR3 spans 16 residues. The J segment lost 10 bases and the V segment lost 5 bases, leaving 13 bases of the junction unmatched. CDR3 in DNA: TGTGCCAGCAGCCTACCCCCAACAGGGGGTGGCTCACCCCTCCACTTT. It translates to CASSLPPTGGGSPLHF. Full variable domain (outside the CDR3, taken from reference TRBV7-2 and TRBJ1-6): GAGVSQSPSNKVTEKGKDVELRCDPISGHTALYWYRQSLGQGLEFLIYFQGNSAPDKSGLPSDRFSAERTGGSVSTLTIQRTQQEDSAVYLCASSLPPTGGGSPLHFGNGTRLTVT.

This clone was observed a single time. J is TRBJ2-3 and V is TRBV5-1; D is possibly TRBD1 (5 bases). The germline gives CDR1 SGHRS, CDR2 YFSETQ. The CDR3 totals 17 residues. Trimming cost V 4 bases and J 0 bases, with 18 bases left between them. The CDR3 protein is CASSASGLATSTDTQYF. The CDR3 DNA reads TGCGCCAGCAGCGCCTCAGGGTTAGCCACTAGCACAGATACGCAGTATTTT.

This chain links TRBV15 with TRBJ1-3; possibly TRBD1 for D (5 bases). Between the trimmed V and J ends, which lost 1 base and 6 bases, there was a span of 13 bases. Germline V gene lookup returns CDR1 LNHNV and CDR2 YYDKDF (reference sequence). The CDR3 is made up of 15 amino acids. CDR3 sequence reads: CATSRVGSGQNTIYF. The DNA for the CDR3 is TGTGCCACCAGCAGAGTCGGAAGTGGACAAAACACCATATATTTT.